This T cell receptor (beta chain) was documented in a study of CD8+CD57+ T cells in acquired aplastic anemia. Study background: Average DNA yield from sorted CD4+ and CD8+ cells was around 3 ug. Healthy donor sequencing depth: approximately 9.9 million CD4+, approximately 11 million CD8+ reads.

TCR beta VDJ and CDR3 profiles were obtained from a genomic DNA template. TCRdb called the reads again in MiXCR, with one record for every CDR3 protein. The sample carries around 400,000 distinct CDR3 sequences, just under 70% recorded once. Worth noting for this clonotype: The antigen remains undetermined.

The germline gives CDR1 SGHAT, CDR2 FQDESV (reference sequence). The V segment lost 4 bases and the J segment 2 bases; nucleotides outside the gene matches: 5. The CDR3 covers 16 residues. Regarding the study as a whole: Patients shared some 30 CD8+ CDR3 sequences with controls. Controls did not differ significantly from patients in CD8+ Simpson's diversity.

The chain employs TRBV11-1 and TRBJ1-1; 12 bases map to TRBD1. The sample consisted of sorted CD4+, CD8+, or CD8+CD57+ T cells (not recorded which) from PBMCs. The sequence derives from a human donor in good health, serving as a control. For the CDR3, the DNA is TGTGCCAGCAGCTCCGCCGGGACAGGGGGCAACACTGAAGCTTTCTTT. Amino acid sequence: CASSSAGTGGNTEAFF.